The 15 T cell receptor beta chains listed next were all sequenced from one sample in a study of shared clonotypes between healthy human individuals. Clones were read by immunoSEQ multiplex PCR, and TCRdb kept only the in-frame ones, dropping some. The table has about 1.1 million clones, approximately 80% seen once. The sequenced material came from memory CD4+ T cells from PBMCs. The subset: CD45RA-negative fraction. The source is a man younger than 35 in good health. Some clones in this sample may be carry-over from other donors' samples.

This clone was counted only a few times. The V and J genes are TRBV7-3 and TRBJ2-2, with no clear D. In germline, CDR1 is SGHTA, CDR2 FQGTGA. This CDR3 has 13 residues. V shed 3 bases and J shed 3 bases, with 5 bases lying between them. CDR3 region: CASSFTHTGELFF. As DNA, the CDR3 is TGTGCCAGCAGCTTTACCCACACCGGGGAGCTGTTTTTT. Full variable domain (rest looked up from reference TRBV7-3 and TRBJ2-2): GAGVSQTPSNKVTEKGKYVELRCDPISGHTALYWYRQSLGQGPEFLIYFQGTGAADDSGLPNDRFFAVRPEGSVSTLKIQRTERGDSAVYLCASSFTHTGELFFGEGSRLTVL.

In this sample, this clone turned up a few times. The chain joins TRBV19 to TRBJ2-7; unclear D gene. The CDR3 spans 13 residues. The V gene's germline CDR1 is LNHDA and CDR2 SQIVND (reference sequence). Deletions cut 3 bases from V and 3 bases from J, with 9 bases between. DNA for the CDR3: TGTGCCAGTAGTATGGATAAGAACTACGAGCAGTACTTC. Its translation: CASSMDKNYEQYF. The variable domain in full, with the rest retrieved from reference TRBV19 and TRBJ2-7, is DGGITQSPKYLFRKEGQNVTLSCEQNLNHDAMYWYRQDPGQGLRLIYYSQIVNDFQKGDIAEGYSVSREKKESFPLTVTSAQKNPTAFYLCASSMDKNYEQYFGPGTRLTVT.

This clone turned up a few times. The same CDR3 also results from other DNA sequences found in this sample. The rearrangement joins TRBV28 to TRBJ2-7, with TRBD1 matching 9 bases. Germline values: CDR1 MDHEN, CDR2 SYDVKM. There are 15 residues in the CDR3. The J segment lost 4 bases and the V segment lost 4 bases, leaving 8 bases of the junction unmatched. The CDR3, as DNA: TGTGCCAGCAGTTCTCCGGGACAGGGACCTTACGAGCAGTACTTC. Translation gives CASSSPGQGPYEQYF.

The chain employs TRBV25-1 and TRBJ2-5; D might be TRBD1 (7 bases). CDR3 length: 15 amino acids. V dropped 6 bases and J dropped 4 bases, with 18 bases sitting between them. Germline-derived CDR1 and CDR2 are MGHDK and SYGVNS. CDR3 in DNA: TGTGCCAGCAGCGTGCCCAGGGGGGTTGCAGAGACCCAGTACTTC. The encoded protein is CASSVPRGVAETQYF.

This chain uses TRBV7-2 with TRBJ2-3; D may correspond to TRBD1 or TRBD2 (5 bases each). Germline CDR1 SGHTA, CDR2 FQGNSA. Trimming removed 7 bases at V and 2 bases at J, with 13 bases between. There are 14 residues in the CDR3. For the CDR3, the DNA is TGTGCCAGCAATCAGAGGGGCGACACAGATACGCAGTATTTT. Translation gives CASNQRGDTDTQYF.

This clone showed up just a few times. Other DNA sequences in this sample translate to the same CDR3. This sequence joins TRBV6-1 and TRBJ2-7; D not certain. This CDR3 is 13 amino acids long. V lost 4 bases and J 2 bases, leaving 9 bases between the germline ends. Germline V gene data show CDR1 as MNHNS and CDR2 as SASEGT. The CDR3 region has the DNA TGTGCCAGCAGTGTCAACAGAGCCTACGAGCAGTACTTC. Translated, it gives CASSVNRAYEQYF.

This chain links TRBV9 with TRBJ2-2, with D possibly TRBD2 on 5 matching bases. This CDR3 comprises 12 residues. Trimming removed 0 bases at V and 8 bases at J, with 5 bases between. From germline, CDR1 is SGDLS and CDR2 YYNGEE. In DNA, the CDR3 is TGTGCCAGCAGCGTAGGCGGGGGGGAGCTGTTTTTT. The encoded protein is CASSVGGGELFF.

The chain couples TRBV9 to TRBJ1-1; D call uncertain. This CDR3 is 15 amino acids long. Trimming shortened V by 2 bases and J by 6 bases, and 17 bases separated the two germline ends. Germline-derived CDR1 and CDR2 are SGDLS and YYNGEE. The CDR3 coding sequence is TGTGCCAGCAGCGTCGCGGGCGGAGGAAGGGCTGAAGCTTTCTTT. Its translation is CASSVAGGGRAEAFF.

The V and J genes are TRBV6-1 and TRBJ2-3; the D gene is possibly TRBD1 (6 bases). The ends were cut back, 4 bases at V and 0 bases at J, with 11 bases in the middle. This CDR3 contains 15 residues. From germline, CDR1 is MNHNS and CDR2 SASEGT. CDR3 loop: CASSARGISTDTQYF. As DNA, the CDR3 is TGTGCCAGCAGTGCGAGGGGGATTAGCACAGATACGCAGTATTTT.

The rearrangement joins TRBV13 to TRBJ1-2; 12 bases are shared with TRBD1. Germline-derived CDR1 and CDR2 are PRHDT and FYEKMQ (reference sequence). The CDR3 is 20 residues long. With V trimmed by 0 bases and J by 4 bases, 15 bases remained unmatched. The DNA of the CDR3 is TGTGCCAGCAGCTTAGGCCTTGGTTTGGGACAGGGGGCGCTGGGCTATGGCTACACCTTC. Translation gives CASSLGLGLGQGALGYGYTF.

The V gene is TRBV10-1, the J gene TRBJ2-7; TRBD2 might be the D (5 bases). Germline values: CDR1 WNHNN, CDR2 SYGVQD (reference sequence). This CDR3 spans 16 amino acids. V dropped 0 bases and J dropped 5 bases, with 17 bases sitting between them. The CDR3 reads CASSESYTLGIHEQYF. The CDR3 DNA reads as TGCGCCAGCAGTGAGTCCTACACACTAGGGATCCACGAGCAGTACTTC.

The genes are TRBV7-3 and TRBJ2-7; 8 nucleotides line up with TRBD2. V was clipped by 2 bases and J by 7 bases; unmatched bases: 10. Looked up from germline, CDR1 is SGHTA and CDR2 is FQGTGA. This CDR3 spans 15 amino acids. As DNA, the CDR3 is TGTGCCAGCAGCTTAGGGCTAGCGGGTGTAAAAGAGCAGTACTTC. Its protein is CASSLGLAGVKEQYF.

The chain employs TRBV4-2 and TRBJ2-7; D unclear. Germline V gene lookup returns CDR1 LGHNA and CDR2 YNFKEQ. V was shortened by 1 base and J by 5 bases, with 12 bases between the two germline ends. The CDR3 has 14 residues. CDR3 in DNA: TGTGCCAGCAGCCAAGTAGCAATTGGGGACGAGCAGTACTTC. This sequence encodes CASSQVAIGDEQYF.

This rearrangement joins TRBV28 to TRBJ1-2; the match to TRBD1 covers 7 bases. The CDR3 runs 15 residues. In germline, CDR1 is MDHEN, CDR2 SYDVKM. V dropped 8 bases and J dropped 4; count of bases not matched to a gene: 13. The CDR3 reads CASGKQGRTSYGYTF. CDR3 DNA: TGTGCCAGCGGAAAACAGGGGAGGACCTCCTATGGCTACACCTTC.

This clone was observed a few times. The V and J genes are TRBV5-4 and TRBJ1-2; the D is unclear. The CDR3 has 12 amino acids. Germline-derived CDR1 and CDR2 are SGHNT and YYREEE (reference sequence). V was pared by 4 bases and J by 9 bases, with 13 bases between. CDR3 in DNA: TGTGCCAGCAGCCCGCCGGTGGGTAGCTACACCTTC. Translated, it gives CASSPPVGSYTF.